Below, 32 T cell receptor beta chains from the same sample are listed, as sequenced in a study of beta chain features in type 1 diabetes. cDNA synthesis used the whole RNA isolate, giving expressed TCRB sequences. Some clones are missing from TCRdb's copy, which holds only in-frame ones; the method was immunoSEQ multiplex PCR. This table holds roughly 25,000 clones, more than 60% found once. The source material was Tregs from blood. Source of these receptors: a woman in her thirties or forties in good health.

The V gene is TRBV23-1, the J gene TRBJ2-7; 7 bases are a match to TRBD1. TRBV23-1 is known as an ORF, though its function is uncertain. J gave up 3 bases and V 2 bases, and 13 bases lay outside the gene matches. The CDR3 covers 17 residues. The CDR3 reads CASSQPTGSKGVYEQYF. Here the CDR3 DNA reads TGCGCCAGCAGTCAACCGACAGGGTCTAAGGGGGTCTACGAGCAGTACTTC.

The chain has TRBV7-2 and TRBJ2-1, with TRBD2 matching 7 bases. J gave up 5 bases and V 5 bases, and 3 bases lay outside the gene matches. Germline CDR1 SGHTA, CDR2 FQGNSA. The CDR3 length is 13 residues. The CDR3 nucleotides are TGTGCCAGCAGCCCCCGGGGGGACAATGAGCAGTTCTTC. It codes for CASSPRGDNEQFF.

This clone was observed once. The chain carries TRBV11-2 and TRBJ1-2; TRBD1 matches at 7 bases. CDR3 size: 14 residues. From germline, CDR1 is SGHAT and CDR2 FQNNGV. Unmatched junction bases numbered 7, after V lost 4 bases and J lost 5 bases. The CDR3 DNA follows: TGTGCCAGCAGCTCGGACAGGTCGGCTTATGGCTACACCTTC. As protein: CASSSDRSAYGYTF.

The chain employs TRBV5-8 and TRBJ2-5; D might be TRBD2 (7 bases). The CDR3 has 17 amino acids. Germline loops: CDR1 SGHTS, CDR2 YDEGEE. Trimming pared 4 bases from V and 2 bases from J, leaving 21 bases between. CDR3 residues: CASSPGRGGGFQETQYF. The DNA for the CDR3 is TGTGCCAGCAGCCCCGGACGGGGAGGGGGATTTCAAGAGACCCAGTACTTC. Full variable domain (remainder filled in from reference TRBV5-8 and TRBJ2-5): EAGVTQSPTHLIKTRGQQATLRCSPISGHTSVYWYQQALGLGLQFLLWYDEGEERNRGNFPPRFSGRQFPNYSSELNVNALELEDSALYLCASSPGRGGGFQETQYFGPGTRLLVL.

The V and J genes are TRBV18 and TRBJ2-6; a weak D match, TRBD1 (6 bases). Trimming took 4 bases from V and 2 from J, leaving 9 bases between them. The length of the CDR3 is 15 residues. Per germline, CDR1 KGHSH and CDR2 LQKENI. The CDR3 coding sequence is TGTGCCAGCTCACGGAGGACAGCTGGGGCCAACGTCCTGACTTTC. This translates into CASSRRTAGANVLTF.

The chain recombines TRBV10-1 with TRBJ2-2; 9 positions match TRBD1. This CDR3 region has 15 residues. The germline V gene encodes CDR1 WNHNN and CDR2 SYGVQD (reference sequence). After removal of 5 bases from V and 1 base from J, the junction contained 2 bases not matched to a gene. For the CDR3, the DNA is TGCGCCAGCAGTAAGGGACAGGGGAACACCGGGGAGCTGTTTTTT. Its translation: CASSKGQGNTGELFF.

V and J are TRBV6-6 and TRBJ1-3, with 7 bases aligning to TRBD1. The CDR3 runs 14 residues. CDR1 is MNHNY, CDR2 SVGAGI, per germline (reference sequence). With 6 bases clipped from V and 2 bases from J, the junction kept 4 bases outside the gene matches. CDR3 nucleotide sequence: TGTGCCAGCAGGACAGGGAATCCTGGAAACACCATATATTTT. It translates to CASRTGNPGNTIYF.

The V and J genes are TRBV11-1 and TRBJ1-2; 7 bases line up with TRBD1. The CDR3 has 13 amino acids. The J segment lost 6 bases and the V segment lost 3 bases, leaving 4 bases of the junction unmatched. Germline CDR1 and CDR2: SGHAT and FQDESV (reference sequence). DNA of the CDR3: TGTGCCAGCAGCTTCCAAGACAGGGATGGCTACACCTTC. Amino acid sequence: CASSFQDRDGYTF. The full variable domain, its missing parts supplied by reference TRBV11-1 and TRBJ1-2, is EAEVAQSPRYKITEKSQAVAFWCDPISGHATLYWYRQILGQGPELLVQFQDESVVDDSQLPKDRFSAERLKGVDSTLKIQPAELGDSAMYLCASSFQDRDGYTFGSGTRLTVV.

The CDR3 sequence is CASSFVGFGYEQYF. The CDR3 DNA reads as TGTGCCAGCAGTTTCGTGGGCTTCGGCTACGAGCAGTACTTC. The V and J genes are TRBV27 and TRBJ2-5; no definite D call. The J call is uncertain, as TRBJ2-7 better fits the DNA end. There are 14 residues in the CDR3. Germline values: CDR1 MNHEY, CDR2 SMNVEV (reference sequence).

V is TRBV4-2 and J is TRBJ2-5, with 8 bases matching TRBD2. Trimming at V came to 1 base and at J to 5 bases, leaving 9 bases not matched to a gene. The CDR3 has 16 amino acids. The germline V gene encodes CDR1 LGHNA and CDR2 YNFKEQ. The CDR3 DNA follows: TGTGCCAGCAGCCAAGCGGCCGGGGGGGCTGAGGAGACCCAGTACTTC. Protein sequence: CASSQAAGGAEETQYF.

This rearrangement joins TRBV9 to TRBJ2-7; 15 bases are a match to TRBD2. Per the germline V gene, CDR1 is SGDLS and CDR2 is YYNGEE. The V segment lost 10 bases and the J segment 3 bases; nucleotides outside the gene matches: 5. The CDR3 is made up of 14 amino acids. DNA of the CDR3: TGTGCCTGCGGACTAGCGGGGGGGGGCTACGAGCAGTACTTC. Protein sequence: CACGLAGGGYEQYF.

The V call is TRBV6-5, the J call TRBJ2-7; 7 bases map to TRBD1. The CDR3 sequence is 14 residues long. CDR1 is MNHEY, CDR2 SVGAGI, per germline. Trimming took 6 bases from V and 3 from J; bases not matched to a gene: 8. The CDR3, as DNA: TGTGCCAGCAGGCTGACAGGGCTGAACTACGAGCAGTACTTC. Protein: CASRLTGLNYEQYF.

This rearrangement joins TRBV5-6 to TRBJ2-7; maybe TRBD2 (5 bases). The CDR3 has 13 residues. The V gene's germline CDR1 is SGHDT and CDR2 YYEEEE. V shed 1 base and J shed 6 bases, with 11 bases lying between them. The CDR3 sequence is CASSLTVGGEQYF. The CDR3 DNA is TGTGCCAGCAGCTTGACGGTCGGAGGCGAGCAGTACTTC. The full variable domain, rest sourced from reference TRBV5-6 and TRBJ2-7, is DAGVTQSPTHLIKTRGQQVTLRCSPKSGHDTVSWYQQALGQGPQFIFQYYEEEERQRGNFPDRFSGHQFPNYSSELNVNALLLGDSALYLCASSLTVGGEQYFGPGTRLTVT.

This clone was counted a few times. The chain employs TRBV5-1 and TRBJ2-7; D possibly corresponds to TRBD1 (6 bases). From germline, CDR1 is SGHRS and CDR2 YFSETQ. The length of the CDR3 is 15 residues. V gave up 5 bases and J gave up 3 bases, with 18 bases separating them. CDR3 in amino acids: CASSLRAGQLYEQYF. CDR3 in DNA: TGCGCCAGCAGTCTCAGGGCCGGACAGCTCTACGAGCAGTACTTC.

In its sample, this clone was seen once. The rearrangement links TRBV27 to TRBJ2-7, with 7 bases matching TRBD1. Germline V gene sequence: CDR1 MNHEY, CDR2 SMNVEV (reference sequence). The CDR3 covers 15 residues. Trimming cost V 3 bases and J 2 bases; bases outside gene matches: 7. The CDR3 DNA reads TGTGCCAGCAGTTTTCTCGGGACAGTAACCTACGAGCAGTACTTC. Translated: CASSFLGTVTYEQYF.

V and J are TRBV7-9 and TRBJ1-6; the D gene is possibly TRBD1 (6 bases). Trimming removed 5 bases at V and 6 bases at J, with 14 bases between. Germline CDR1 reads SEHNR; CDR2 reads FQNEAQ (reference sequence). The CDR3 runs to 15 residues. This CDR3 is CASSQGVGANSPLHF. The DNA for the CDR3 is TGTGCCAGCAGCCAAGGGGTGGGGGCTAATTCACCCCTCCACTTT.

The CDR3 region is CASSLGRDTQYF. Written as DNA, the CDR3 is TGTGCCAGCAGCTTAGGTCGGGATACGCAGTATTTT. The chain is built from TRBV13 and TRBJ2-3; D gene unclear. With 0 bases removed from V and 6 bases from J, the gap between germline ends came to 4 bases. This CDR3 spans 12 amino acids. Germline CDR1 reads PRHDT; CDR2 reads FYEKMQ (reference sequence). The whole variable domain, filled in from reference TRBV13 and TRBJ2-3, reads AAGVIQSPRHLIKEKRETATLKCYPIPRHDTVYWYQQGPGQDPQFLISFYEKMQSDKGSIPDRFSAQQFSDYHSELNMSSLELGDSALYFCASSLGRDTQYFGPGTRLTVL.

The CDR3 sequence is CSVRANGGQFF. The CDR3 nucleotides are TGCAGCGTTCGGGCCAACGGGGGGCAGTTCTTC. The chain carries TRBV29-1 and TRBJ2-1; D perhaps matches TRBD2 (6 bases). Trimming removed 5 bases from V and 12 bases from J, with 14 bases in between. The CDR3 spans 11 residues. Germline V gene sequence: CDR1 SQVTM, CDR2 ANQGSEA.

In its sample, this clone was seen once. J is TRBJ2-1 and V is TRBV27; 7 bases are shared with TRBD1. The length of the CDR3 is 15 residues. Trimming cost V 6 bases and J 0 bases; bases outside gene matches: 5. Germline CDR1 reads MNHEY; CDR2 reads SMNVEV (reference sequence). The chain's CDR3 is CASRARGSSYNEQFF. The CDR3 DNA reads as TGTGCCAGCAGGGCCAGGGGGAGCTCCTACAATGAGCAGTTCTTC.

The chain links TRBV7-8 to TRBJ1-2, with 9 bases that match TRBD1. The CDR3 length is 16 residues. Germline CDR1 reads SGHVS; CDR2 reads FQNEAQ. The trim removed 4 bases at V and 4 bases at J, leaving 10 bases unmatched. The CDR3 protein is CASSSRGRQGGYGYTF. In DNA, the CDR3 is TGTGCCAGCAGCTCCCGGGGGAGACAGGGGGGCTATGGCTACACCTTC.

The chain links TRBV6-5 to TRBJ2-7; 8 bases are a match to TRBD1. The V gene end was trimmed by 6 bases and the J gene end by 3 bases; junction bases not matched to a gene: 10. CDR1 is MNHEY, CDR2 SVGAGI, per germline. The CDR3 is 15 amino acids. CDR3 region: CASRTLRTGHYEQYF. The CDR3 coding sequence is TGTGCCAGCAGGACCCTCCGGACAGGGCACTACGAGCAGTACTTC.

CDR3 sequence: CASSLHSATDTQYF. In nucleotides, the CDR3 is TGTGCCAGCAGCCTGCATAGTGCCACAGATACGCAGTATTTT. The chain carries TRBV7-2 and TRBJ2-3, with D unclear. This CDR3 is 14 amino acids long. V shed 5 bases and J shed 2 bases, with 11 bases lying between them. Germline V lookup: CDR1 SGHTA, CDR2 FQGNSA.

This clone was counted a few times. This chain links TRBV7-2 with TRBJ2-3, with a tentative D call TRBD1 (6 bases). In germline, CDR1 is SGHTA, CDR2 FQGNSA. Deletions cut 6 bases from V and 6 bases from J, with 10 bases between. This CDR3 comprises 12 residues. This CDR3 is CASSNDRDTQYF. The CDR3 region has the DNA TGTGCCAGCAGTAACGACAGGGATACGCAGTATTTT.

V usage is TRBV18 and J usage is TRBJ1-3; 8 positions agree with TRBD1. There are 16 residues in the CDR3. Germline CDR1 is KGHSH and CDR2 is LQKENI. J gave up 6 bases and V 0 bases, and 7 bases lay outside the gene matches. DNA of the CDR3: TGTGCCAGCTCACCACCGGCCAGGGGGCAGGCAAACACCATATATTTT. Its translation is CASSPPARGQANTIYF.

The chain joins TRBV7-8 to TRBJ1-2, with 7 bases fitting TRBD1. J lost 6 bases, V lost 1 base, and 20 bases had no gene match. CDR1 and CDR2 from the germline V gene are SGHVS and FQNEAQ. The CDR3 spans 19 residues. CDR3 amino acids: CASSLGPLGTAFEADGYTF. CDR3 bases: TGTGCCAGCAGCTTAGGCCCCCTCGGGACAGCCTTCGAGGCGGATGGCTACACCTTC.

The chain combines TRBV6-1 with TRBJ2-7; D is unresolved. CDR3 length: 12 residues. V shed 8 bases and J shed 3 bases, with 11 bases lying between them. Germline V gene lookup returns CDR1 MNHNS and CDR2 SASEGT. The CDR3 DNA sequence: TGTGCCAGCGATCAGGTCGGCTACGAGCAGTACTTC. Translating it yields CASDQVGYEQYF.

This clone was seen just once. The rearrangement uses TRBV4-3 and TRBJ2-4, with D possibly being TRBD2 (5 bases). The length of the CDR3 is 14 residues. V was shortened by 2 bases and J by 8 bases, with 13 bases between the two germline ends. Germline V CDR1 and CDR2: LGHNA, YSLEER. The CDR3 region has the DNA TGCGCCAGCAGCCAAAGAGTCGGGGTGGACATTCAGTACTTC. Its protein is CASSQRVGVDIQYF.

The chain couples TRBV2 to TRBJ2-5; 13 bases agree with TRBD2. The CDR3 loop spans 23 amino acids. V gave up 3 bases and J gave up 2 bases; unmatched junction bases: 24. Germline V gene data show CDR1 as SNHLY and CDR2 as FYNNEI. The CDR3 sequence: CASSDPQRLAGGPSWGWQETQYF. The CDR3 coding sequence is TGTGCCAGCAGTGACCCCCAAAGACTAGCGGGGGGACCCTCCTGGGGTTGGCAAGAGACCCAGTACTTC.

This clone was seen only a few times. This chain connects TRBV6-5 to TRBJ2-7; tentative D call: TRBD1 (5 bases). Germline CDR1 MNHEY, CDR2 SVGAGI. This CDR3 contains 14 residues. Trimming took 6 bases from V and 2 from J, leaving 14 bases between them. The CDR3 DNA is TGTGCCAGCAGCCCAGGGATCCGGGCCTACGAGCAGTACTTC. Translation gives CASSPGIRAYEQYF.

This clone was counted between two and nine times. The chain joins TRBV6-6 to TRBJ1-1; a possible D gene is TRBD1 (6 bases). The V gene's germline CDR1 is MNHNY and CDR2 SVGAGI (reference sequence). V was shortened by 5 bases and J by 3 bases, with 13 bases between the two germline ends. The length of the CDR3 is 14 residues. The CDR3 sequence: CASSLRGRDTEAFF. In DNA form, the CDR3 reads TGTGCCAGCAGTCTCAGGGGAAGGGACACTGAAGCTTTCTTT.

In its sample, this clone was seen once. This chain connects TRBV19 to TRBJ1-2; TRBD1 matches at 7 bases. The length of the CDR3 is 14 residues. V was clipped by 6 bases and J by 8 bases; unmatched bases: 12. From germline, CDR1 is LNHDA and CDR2 SQIVND (reference sequence). The CDR3, as DNA: TGTGCCAGTAGCGTCGAGACAGGGCCTTGGGGCTACACCTTC. Its protein is CASSVETGPWGYTF.

This clone appeared once. This chain links TRBV7-2 with TRBJ2-7, with a possible D match to TRBD2 (6 bases). CDR1 is SGHTA, CDR2 FQGNSA, per germline. V lost 5 bases to trimming and J lost 4 bases, with 12 bases between them. The CDR3 covers 13 residues. The CDR3 region is CASSLMEGYEQYF. CDR3 coding DNA: TGTGCCAGCAGCCTGATGGAGGGTTACGAGCAGTACTTC.